The 14 T cell receptor beta chains presented below share a single source sample, sequenced in a study of Tregs in tolerant kidney transplant recipients (dated by TCRdb to between 2018 and 2021). Library generation was performed with the immunoSEQ multiplex PCR assay. TCRdb took over this immuneACCESS table, retaining in-frame rearrangements with V and J assigned. Such tables are incomplete; in checked studies, under half of the missing clones stem from an unresolved V gene, and the remainder is unexplained. The sample records some 65,000 clones, 84% of which are singletons. The ten largest clones add up to about 4% of the sample. Sequencing was done on a sample of CD4+ T cells from blood. The receptors derive from a human donor in good health.

This clone was detected a few times. This sample includes further DNA sequences coding for the same CDR3. The chain recombines TRBV18 with TRBJ1-2; no clear D gene. Trimming took off 6 bases at V and 0 bases at J, with 14 bases between the two ends. There are 15 residues in the CDR3. Germline V lookup: CDR1 KGHSH, CDR2 LQKENI. CDR3 in amino acids: CASSPPAGTNYGYTF. Here the CDR3 DNA reads TGTGCCAGCTCCCCCCCTGCGGGGACTAACTATGGCTACACCTTC.

This clone has only one observation. The chain has TRBV19 and TRBJ1-4, with TRBD1 matching over 12 bases. This CDR3 region has 18 residues. Trimming cost V 5 bases and J 2 bases; bases outside gene matches: 9. From germline, CDR1 is LNHDA and CDR2 SQIVND (reference sequence). The CDR3 loop reads CASSPPAGQGATNEKLFF. CDR3 sequence (DNA): TGTGCCAGTAGTCCCCCGGCGGGACAGGGGGCGACTAATGAAAAACTGTTTTTT.

This clone was seen just once. The chain uses TRBV6-1 and TRBJ2-5; tentative D call: TRBD2 (7 bases). Trimming pared 4 bases from V and 2 bases from J, leaving 17 bases between. This CDR3 spans 16 amino acids. Germline loops: CDR1 MNHNS, CDR2 SASEGT. The CDR3 DNA reads as TGTGCCAGCAGTGTCCTCGGGGGGCTTCCTCAAGAGACCCAGTACTTC. It yields the protein CASSVLGGLPQETQYF.

This chain joins TRBV7-2 and TRBJ1-2; 9 bases align to TRBD1. Germline V lookup: CDR1 SGHTA, CDR2 FQGNSA. V shed 1 base, J shed 8 bases, and the junction held 5 bases outside the gene matches. The CDR3 sequence is 14 residues long. CDR3 coding DNA: TGTGCCAGCAGCTTAGACAGGGGGCAGGAAGGCTACACCTTC. Translating it yields CASSLDRGQEGYTF.

The V call is TRBV6-1, the J call TRBJ2-3; D is unresolved. In germline, CDR1 is MNHNS, CDR2 SASEGT. The V end lost 2 bases, the J end lost 2 bases, and 11 bases lay between the germline ends. The CDR3 is made up of 15 amino acids. The CDR3 sequence: CASSEQGWVTDTQYF. CDR3 DNA sequence: TGTGCCAGCAGTGAACAAGGGTGGGTCACAGATACGCAGTATTTT.

V is TRBV7-6 and J is TRBJ2-7, with 11 bases identical to TRBD2. Losses at the gene ends were 5 bases for V and 3 bases for J; bases not matched to a gene: 3. The CDR3 is 14 residues long. CDR1 and CDR2 (germline): SGHVS, FNYEAQ. The CDR3 bases are TGTGCCAGCAGCAGAACTAGCGGGGGCTACGAGCAGTACTTC. This encodes CASSRTSGGYEQYF.

The chain joins TRBV5-1 to TRBJ2-5, with 11 bases fitting TRBD2. CDR1 is SGHRS and CDR2 is YFSETQ in the germline V gene. This CDR3 is 16 amino acids long. With 0 bases clipped from V and 2 bases from J, the junction kept 3 bases outside the gene matches. CDR3 nucleotides: TGCGCCAGCAGCTTGGGACTAGCGGGGAGGCAAGAGACCCAGTACTTC. Its translation: CASSLGLAGRQETQYF.

This chain connects TRBV14 to TRBJ1-2; D not resolved. The CDR3 loop spans 13 amino acids. Germline CDR1 and CDR2: SGHDN and FVKESK. The ends were cut back, 1 base at V and 5 bases at J, with 8 bases in the middle. CDR3 protein: CASSQGKLYGYTF. The CDR3 DNA reads as TGTGCCAGCAGCCAAGGAAAACTTTATGGCTACACCTTC.

The chain employs TRBV30 and TRBJ1-2; perhaps TRBD1 as D (5 bases). Per germline, CDR1 GTSNPN and CDR2 SVGIG (reference sequence). The CDR3 sequence is 11 residues long. CDR3 residues: CAGGRDYGYTF. The CDR3 bases are TGTGCGGGGGGAAGGGACTATGGCTACACCTTC.

CDR3 amino acids: CASSPGRGAEAFF. The CDR3 DNA follows: TGTGCCAGCAGCCCAGGAAGAGGGGCTGAAGCTTTCTTT. The chain has TRBV9 and TRBJ1-1; tentatively, D is TRBD1 (5 bases). This CDR3 region has 13 residues. Trimming pared 4 bases from V and 6 bases from J, leaving 13 bases between. Germline CDR1 SGDLS, CDR2 YYNGEE.

The chain combines TRBV28 with TRBJ2-3; 12 positions match TRBD2. Looked up from germline, CDR1 is MDHEN and CDR2 is SYDVKM. Germline trimming cut 5 bases from V and 3 bases from J; bases unmatched to any gene: 6. This CDR3 is built from 16 residues. CDR3 sequence reads: CASSTTSGSMTDTQYF. CDR3 bases: TGTGCCAGCAGTACGACTAGCGGGAGTATGACAGATACGCAGTATTTT.

This clone appeared once. The chain has TRBV7-2 and TRBJ2-1; D is undetermined. V was cut by 0 bases and J by 12 bases, with 15 bases left in between. Germline lookup yields CDR1 SGHTA and CDR2 FQGNSA. The CDR3 is 14 residues long. The CDR3 nucleotides read TGTGCCAGCAGCTTAGCGGTACAGCCCCCAGCGCAGTTCTTC. This gives the protein CASSLAVQPPAQFF.

The rearrangement joins TRBV7-8 to TRBJ1-2, with TRBD1 matching 7 bases. V lost 5 bases and J lost 2; bases outside the gene matches: 2. The CDR3 extends over 13 amino acids. CDR1 and CDR2 from the germline V gene are SGHVS and FQNEAQ. DNA for the CDR3: TGTGCCAGCAGCATGGGACAGAACTATGGCTACACCTTC. It is translated as CASSMGQNYGYTF.

V gene TRBV2 combines with J gene TRBJ2-2, with 14 bases lining up with TRBD2. The germline V gene has CDR1 SNHLY and CDR2 FYNNEI. V shed 6 bases and J 6 bases; nucleotides not matched to a gene: 3. This CDR3 is built from 15 residues. This CDR3 reads CASRGTSGSSGELFF. The CDR3 DNA sequence: TGTGCCAGCAGGGGGACTAGCGGGAGTTCCGGGGAGCTGTTTTTT. The full variable domain, in which reference TRBV2 and TRBJ2-2 provide the parts outside the CDR3, is EPEVTQTPSHQVTQMGQEVILRCVPISNHLYFYWYRQILGQKVEFLVSFYNNEISEKSEIFDDQFSVERPDGSNFTLKIRSTKLEDSAMYFCASRGTSGSSGELFFGEGSRLTVL.